A single sample is the source of the 6 T cell receptor beta chains below, sequenced in a study of CD8+ T cells in alopecia areata. cDNA serving as the sequencing template came from extracted, reverse transcribed RNA. Some clones are missing from TCRdb's copy, which holds only in-frame ones; the method was immunoSEQ multiplex PCR. The sample yields about 150,000 clones, 87% seen once. This specimen consisted of CD8+ T cells sorted from blood, obtained at week 0. The receptors derive from a human donor with alopecia areata.

The count of this clone is one. The V and J genes are TRBV5-1 and TRBJ2-7; D call uncertain. Germline assignment: CDR1 SGHRS and CDR2 YFSETQ. The CDR3 spans 14 residues. The V gene lost 0 bases and the J gene lost 2 bases, with 9 bases spanning the gap. The CDR3 here is CASSLVSFAYEQYF. The CDR3 nucleotides are TGCGCCAGCAGCTTGGTATCATTCGCCTACGAGCAGTACTTC.

This clone is medium-sized (0.01 to 0.1%) by share. The genes are TRBV2 and TRBJ2-1; 7 bases are shared with TRBD2. CDR3 length equals 14 residues. Per the germline V gene, CDR1 is SNHLY and CDR2 is FYNNEI. With 11 bases clipped from V and 4 bases from J, the junction kept 11 bases outside the gene matches. The CDR3 protein is CAARLGEGYNEQFF. CDR3 nucleotides: TGTGCCGCCCGGTTGGGGGAGGGTTACAATGAGCAGTTCTTC.

The table lists this clone with a count of one. This chain joins TRBV13 and TRBJ2-5; no firm D call. The CDR3 covers 14 residues. The V and J ends lost 2 bases and 1 base respectively, with 8 bases between them. Germline V gene data show CDR1 as PRHDT and CDR2 as FYEKMQ (reference sequence). The CDR3 protein is CASSLREAQETQYF. In DNA form, the CDR3 reads TGTGCCAGCAGCTTAAGGGAAGCCCAAGAGACCCAGTACTTC.

The genes are TRBV11-2 and TRBJ2-7, with D perhaps TRBD1 (6 bases). The germline CDR1 and CDR2 sequences are SGHAT and FQNNGV. This CDR3 spans 14 amino acids. The V gene lost 5 bases and the J gene lost 0 bases, with 11 bases spanning the gap. The CDR3 sequence: CASSQMDSSYEQYF. The CDR3 bases are TGTGCCAGCAGCCAAATGGACAGCTCCTACGAGCAGTACTTC.

The chain carries TRBV9 and TRBJ2-5; TRBD2 is a possible D gene (6 bases). Trimming removed 7 bases from V and 3 bases from J, with 13 bases in between. CDR3 length: 13 residues. Germline V gene lookup returns CDR1 SGDLS and CDR2 YYNGEE. The CDR3 DNA follows: TGTGCCAGCGGCCGGGACTCCGAAGAGACCCAGTACTTC. It specifies CASGRDSEETQYF.

The chain couples TRBV14 to TRBJ2-7; maybe TRBD2 (6 bases). V was trimmed by 3 bases and J by 5 bases, leaving 11 bases between them. The CDR3 runs 13 residues. Looked up from germline, CDR1 is SGHDN and CDR2 is FVKESK. CDR3 residues: CASSQDYTDEQYF. The CDR3 DNA is TGTGCCAGCAGCCAGGACTACACCGACGAGCAGTACTTC.